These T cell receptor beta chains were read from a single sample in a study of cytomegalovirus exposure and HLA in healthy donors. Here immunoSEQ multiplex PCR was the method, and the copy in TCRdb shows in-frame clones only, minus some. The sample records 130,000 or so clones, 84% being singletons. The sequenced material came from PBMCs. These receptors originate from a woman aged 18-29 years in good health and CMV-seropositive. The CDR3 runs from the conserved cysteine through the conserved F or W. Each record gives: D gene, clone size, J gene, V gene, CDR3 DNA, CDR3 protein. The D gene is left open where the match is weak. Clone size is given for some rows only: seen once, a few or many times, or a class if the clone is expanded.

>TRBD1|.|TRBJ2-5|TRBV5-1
TGCGCCAGCAGCTTAAATACAGGGGGAGTAGAGACCCAGTACTTC
CASSLNTGGVETQYF
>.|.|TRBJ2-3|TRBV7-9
TGTGCCAGCAGCACGACAGTGGGTACGCAGTATTTT
CASSTTVGTQYF
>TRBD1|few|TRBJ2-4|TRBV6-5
TGTGCCAGCGGCCCGGACAGGGGGATAAGGTACATTCAGTACTTC
CASGPDRGIRYIQYF
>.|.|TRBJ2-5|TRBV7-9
TGTGCCAGCAGTCCCCGTGATAGCGGAGTAACGGAGACCCAGTACTTC
CASSPRDSGVTETQYF
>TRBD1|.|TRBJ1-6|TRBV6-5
TGTGCCAGCAGCCGCCTCGGACAGGGGTATTCACCCCTCCACTTT
CASSRLGQGYSPLHF
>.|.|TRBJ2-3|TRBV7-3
TGTGCCAGCAGCTACGGGACTACAGATACGCAGTATTTT
CASSYGTTDTQYF
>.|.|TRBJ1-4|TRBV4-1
TGCGCCAGCAGCCAAGATGGGGGGGCTAGGGCAACTAATGAAAAACTGTTTTTT
CASSQDGGARATNEKLFF
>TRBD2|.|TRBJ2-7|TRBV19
TGTGCCAGTAGGGGGAGCGGGGGATCCTACGAGCAGTACTTC
CASRGSGGSYEQYF
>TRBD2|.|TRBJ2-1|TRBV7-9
TGTTCCAGCACGGCTAGCGGGAGGTACAATGAGCAGTTCTTC
CSSTASGRYNEQFF
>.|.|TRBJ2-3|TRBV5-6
TGTGCCAGCAGCTTTTGGGGGGAAGATACGCAGTATTTT
CASSFWGEDTQYF
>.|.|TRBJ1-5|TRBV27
TGTGCCAGCAGTTTCGGGGGTAGCAATCAGCCCCAGCATTTT
CASSFGGSNQPQHF
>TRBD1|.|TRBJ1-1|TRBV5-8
TGTGCCAGCAGCTTGGGGGGGACAGGGTCGAACACTGAAGCTTTCTTT
CASSLGGTGSNTEAFF
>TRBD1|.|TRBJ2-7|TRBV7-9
TGTGCCAGCAGCTCCCCCGGGACAGGGGCCGCCTACGAGCAGTACTTC
CASSSPGTGAAYEQYF
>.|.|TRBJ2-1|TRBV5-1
TGCGCCAGCAGCTTGGCCGACAGTGAGCAGTTCTTC
CASSLADSEQFF
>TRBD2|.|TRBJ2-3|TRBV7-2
TGTGCCAGCAGCTTAAAAAGCGGGGGGGTGTCGGTGTATTTT
CASSLKSGGVSVYF
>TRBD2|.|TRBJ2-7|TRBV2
TGTGCCAGCAGCGGGACTAGGGCCGGCGAGCAGTACTTC
CASSGTRAGEQYF
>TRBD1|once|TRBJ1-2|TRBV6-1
TGTGCCAGCAGGGACAGGGGAGATTTCTATGGCTACACCTTC
CASRDRGDFYGYTF
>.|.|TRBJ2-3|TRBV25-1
TGTGCCAGCCTGACAGATACGCAGTATTTT
CASLTDTQYF
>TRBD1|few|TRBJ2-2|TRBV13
TGTGCCAGCAGCCTAACCGGGACAGGGGGCTTGAACACCGGGGAGCTGTTTTTT
CASSLTGTGGLNTGELFF
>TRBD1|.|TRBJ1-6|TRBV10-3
TGTGCCCTAACATTAACAGGGGACAGGGCCCGCTCCTATAATTCACCCCTCCACTTT
CALTLTGDRARSYNSPLHF
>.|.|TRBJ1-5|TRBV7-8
TGTGCCAGCAGCCCCAAGGGGGGGCCAGGTCAGCCCCAGCATTTT
CASSPKGGPGQPQHF
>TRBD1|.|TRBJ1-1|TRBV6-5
TGTGCCAGCAGTTACTCGACAGGGGGAACTGAAGCTTTCTTT
CASSYSTGGTEAFF
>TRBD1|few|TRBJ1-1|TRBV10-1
TGCGCCAGCAGTGAGACAACCTCAGGGGGTGCTGAAGCTTTCTTT
CASSETTSGGAEAFF
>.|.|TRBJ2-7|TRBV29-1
TGCAGCGTTCGGGACACGCCCTACGAGCAGTACTTC
CSVRDTPYEQYF
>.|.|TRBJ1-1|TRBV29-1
TGCAGCGTGGTTGTTGGAGGAACGACTGAAGCTTTCTTT
CSVVVGGTTEAFF
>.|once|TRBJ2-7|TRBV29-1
TGCAGCGTTGAAGAGAGCCGACTCGAGCAGTACTTC
CSVEESRLEQYF
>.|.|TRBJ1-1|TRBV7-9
TGTGCCAGCAGCGGCCGGGGTTCGGGCTACACTGAAGCTTTCTTT
CASSGRGSGYTEAFF
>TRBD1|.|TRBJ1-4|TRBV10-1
TGCGCCAGCAGTCGGGATACAGGGGTAAATGAAAAACTGTTTTTT
CASSRDTGVNEKLFF
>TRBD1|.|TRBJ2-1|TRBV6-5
TGTGCCAGCAGTAACACTCCAGGGGGATTCTTC
CASSNTPGGFF
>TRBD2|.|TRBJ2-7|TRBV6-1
TGTGCCAGCAGTGAAGAGACTAGCGGGGGGCCATTATACGAGCAGTACTTC
CASSEETSGGPLYEQYF
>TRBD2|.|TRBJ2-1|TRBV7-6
TGTGCCAGCAGCCCAAGGGGGACTAGCGGTTCTACTGAGCAGTTCTTC
CASSPRGTSGSTEQFF
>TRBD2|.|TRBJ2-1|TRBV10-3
TGTGCCATCAGTGCTTCCGGGGGGGGGAATGAGCAGTTCTTC
CAISASGGGNEQFF
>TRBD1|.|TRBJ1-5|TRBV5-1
TGCGCCAGCAGCGCGACAGGGGGTAACAATCAGCCCCAGCATTTT
CASSATGGNNQPQHF
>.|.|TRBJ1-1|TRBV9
TGTGCCAGCAACCCACAGGGGAACACTGAAGCTTTCTTT
CASNPQGNTEAFF
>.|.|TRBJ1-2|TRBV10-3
TGTGCCATCAGAGGTTCAGGGGCGAACTATGGCTACACCTTC
CAIRGSGANYGYTF
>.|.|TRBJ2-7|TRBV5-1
TGCGCCAGCAGCTTTGAGAAGGCTAGCTCCTACGAGCAGTACTTC
CASSFEKASSYEQYF
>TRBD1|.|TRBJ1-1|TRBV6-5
TGTGCCAGCAGCGCACAGGGGGCTGTGAACACTGAAGCTTTCTTT
CASSAQGAVNTEAFF
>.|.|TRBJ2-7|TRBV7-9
TGTTCCAGCAGTCTGGGGGGCGAGCAGTACTTC
CSSSLGGEQYF
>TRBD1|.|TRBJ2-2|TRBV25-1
TGTGCCAGCAGTCTTGGGACAGGGGATGGCACCGGGGAGCTGTTTTTT
CASSLGTGDGTGELFF
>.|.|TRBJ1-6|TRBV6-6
TGTGCCAGCAGTTACTCCACTGGAGGATCACCCCTCCACTTT
CASSYSTGGSPLHF
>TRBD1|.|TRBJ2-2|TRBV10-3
TGTGCCATCAGTGAGTCGCTAGGACAGGGGGACACCGGGGAGCTGTTTTTT
CAISESLGQGDTGELFF
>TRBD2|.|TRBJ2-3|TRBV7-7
TGTGCCAGCAGCTTAGGGGCGGGGGGGCCAACAGATACGCAGTATTTT
CASSLGAGGPTDTQYF
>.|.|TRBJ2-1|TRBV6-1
TGTGCCAGCAGTGAAGTGGCGGGGCCCAATGAGCAGTTCTTC
CASSEVAGPNEQFF
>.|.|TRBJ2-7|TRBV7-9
TGTGCCAGCAGCTTAGGTACCTACGAGCAGTACTTC
CASSLGTYEQYF
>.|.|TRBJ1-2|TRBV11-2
TGTGCCAGCAGCTTAGTCGGGGGTAACTATGGCTACACCTTC
CASSLVGGNYGYTF
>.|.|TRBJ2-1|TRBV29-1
TGCAGCGTTGCGTCAAGGAGCTCCTACAATGAGCAGTTCTTC
CSVASRSSYNEQFF
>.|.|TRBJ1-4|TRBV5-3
TGTGCCAGAAGCGGGTTCCAGGGAATGGGTGAAAAACTGTTTTTT
CARSGFQGMGEKLFF
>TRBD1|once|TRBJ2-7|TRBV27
TGTGCCAGCACCACCGGGACAGGGGGCGACGAGCAGTACTTC
CASTTGTGGDEQYF
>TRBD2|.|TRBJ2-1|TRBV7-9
TGTGCCAGCAGCTTAAATAGCGGGGGGGCCTTCGGTGAGCAGTTCTTC
CASSLNSGGAFGEQFF
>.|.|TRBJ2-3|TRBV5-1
TGCGCCAGCAGCTTCGGAGACACAGATACGCAGTATTTT
CASSFGDTDTQYF
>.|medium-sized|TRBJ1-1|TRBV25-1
TGTGCCAGCAGTGAATACGGCGGGGTGAACACTGAAGCTTTCTTT
CASSEYGGVNTEAFF
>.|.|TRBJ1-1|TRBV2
TGTGCCAGCGGCGTTGGGGGGGGTGAAGCTTTCTTT
CASGVGGGEAFF
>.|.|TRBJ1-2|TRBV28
TGTGCCAGCAGTTCGCGAGACTATGGCTACACCTTC
CASSSRDYGYTF